This TCR beta chain was retrieved from a study of cytomegalovirus exposure and HLA in healthy donors. Study background: There were approximately 85 million unique TCRs (from HLA-typed donors) in an early data release. Study-level points and caveats: Researchers reportedly found TCR beta sequences accurately predicted most subjects' HLA-A and HLA-B alleles. Apparent HLA restriction characterized most CMV-associated TCR beta chains in a later analysis. Sequencing depth across donors, presence/absence analyses assumed, was roughly uniform.

60 Vbeta and 13 Jbeta primers were used in PCR. Sequenced by immunoSEQ multiplex PCR; TCRdb stores in-frame clones only, minus some. The data show about 150,000 clones, around two thirds seen once. Germline V gene sequence: CDR1 SQVTM, CDR2 ANQGSEA. The CDR3 runs 14 residues. The germline V and J ends were trimmed by 4 bases and 10 bases, with 22 bases remaining between them. Details on this clone: What it binds is unknown.

The chain joins TRBV29-1 to TRBJ1-1; D might be TRBD1 (5 bases). The sample comprised PBMCs. The source is a male donor in good health and CMV-seronegative. CDR3 sequence: CSVVVSAGWALAFF. In DNA form, the CDR3 reads TGCAGCGTTGTTGTTTCGGCAGGGTGGGCATTAGCTTTCTTT.